This TCR beta chain emerged from a study of T cells after yellow fever vaccination. Study-level results: In post-booster samples, most primary-vaccination clones reappeared (about 95% CD4, 70% to 90% CD8).

TCRdb reprocessed the 5' RACE reads via MiXCR and lists one record per CDR3 protein. In the table there are some 220,000 distinct CDR3 sequences, roughly 3.3% of which are singletons. This clonotype was counted many times. The target antigen is unknown. The V end was cut by 0 bases, the J end by 0 bases, with 4 bases between. The germline V gene has CDR1 SGHRS and CDR2 YFSETQ. The CDR3 runs to 15 residues. The chain has TRBV5-1 and TRBJ2-6; unclear D gene. This receptor was identified in a man aged 18-30 years who received the YFV17D yellow fever vaccine. The sample was CD4+ T cells sorted from PBMCs, taken 10 days after the yellow fever booster vaccination. The chain's CDR3 is CASSLAFSGANVLTF. CDR3 bases: TGCGCCAGCAGCTTGGCATTCTCTGGGGCCAACGTCCTGACTTTC. The entire variable domain, with the rest obtained from reference TRBV5-1 and TRBJ2-6, is as follows: KAGVTQTPRYLIKTRGQQVTLSCSPISGHRSVSWYQQTPGQGLQFLFEYFSETQRNKGNFPGRFSGRQFSNSRSEMNVSTLELGDSALYLCASSLAFSGANVLTFGAGSRLTVL.